This TCR beta chain appears in the sequencing data of a study of tumor-infiltrating lymphocytes in primary liver carcinoma. From germline, CDR1 is MNHEY and CDR2 SVGEGT. This CDR3 has 15 amino acids. Reverse transcription of roughly 0.45 ug total RNA with a constant-region primer produced TCR beta cDNA. Sequencing libraries for TCR beta derived from three nested multiplex PCR rounds that used slightly modified ARM-PCR. Running 10 cycles apiece, the first two PCR rounds relied on TRBV1-TRBV30 forward primers together with a C-beta reverse primer. TCRdb recomputed calls from the multiplex PCR reads with MiXCR, one row per CDR3 protein. The top ten hold roughly 19% of the sample, which has tens of thousands of distinct CDR3 sequences, more than 65% seen once. Unsorted bulk tissue (about 18-30 mg) underwent RNA and DNA co-extraction. On this clonotype itself: One end of the junction does not line up with germline, which may come from a read error.

The TCR was taken from a man aged 40-55 years with primary liver carcinoma and hepatitis B virus infection. This sequence joins TRBV6-2 or TRBV6-3 and TRBJ2-1; the D gene is possibly TRBD2 (5 bases). Sequencing was carried out using liver tumor tissue from sampling region 1. Subset meaning: tumor region T1, superior pole. CDR3 sequence reads: CASSFERPGFNEQLF. CDR3 bases: TGTGCCAGTTCCTTTGAGCGTCCGGGGTTCAATGAGCAGTTGTTC.